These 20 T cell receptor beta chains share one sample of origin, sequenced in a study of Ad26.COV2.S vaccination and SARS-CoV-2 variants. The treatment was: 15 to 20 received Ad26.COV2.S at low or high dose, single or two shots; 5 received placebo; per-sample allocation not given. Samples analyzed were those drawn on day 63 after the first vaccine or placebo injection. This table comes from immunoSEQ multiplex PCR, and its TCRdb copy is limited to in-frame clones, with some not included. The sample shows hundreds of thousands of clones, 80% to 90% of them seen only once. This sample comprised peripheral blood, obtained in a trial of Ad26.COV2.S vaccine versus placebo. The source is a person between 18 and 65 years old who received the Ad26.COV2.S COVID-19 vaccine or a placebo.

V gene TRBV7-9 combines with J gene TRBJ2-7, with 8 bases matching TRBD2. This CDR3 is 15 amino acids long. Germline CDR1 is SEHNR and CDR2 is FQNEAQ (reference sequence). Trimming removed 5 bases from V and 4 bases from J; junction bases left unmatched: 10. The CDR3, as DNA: TGTGCCAGCAGCCGCGGGGGGTCACTCACGTACGAGCAGTACTTC. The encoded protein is CASSRGGSLTYEQYF. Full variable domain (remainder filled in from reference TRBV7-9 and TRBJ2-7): DTGVSQNPRHKITKRGQNVTFRCDPISEHNRLYWYRQTLGQGPEFLTYFQNEAQLEKSRLLSDRFSAERPKGSFSTLEIQRTEQGDSAMYLCASSRGGSLTYEQYFGPGTRLTVT.

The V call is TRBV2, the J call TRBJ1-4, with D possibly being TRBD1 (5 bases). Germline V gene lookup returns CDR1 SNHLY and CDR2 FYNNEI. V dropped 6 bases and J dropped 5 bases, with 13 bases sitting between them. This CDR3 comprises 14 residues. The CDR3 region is CASRPTSGNEKLFF. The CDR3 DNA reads TGTGCCAGCAGGCCAACGTCAGGGAATGAAAAACTGTTTTTT.

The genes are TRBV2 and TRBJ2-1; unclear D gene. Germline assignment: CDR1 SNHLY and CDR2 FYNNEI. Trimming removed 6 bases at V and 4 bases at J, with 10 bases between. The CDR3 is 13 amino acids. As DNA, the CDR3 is TGTGCCAGCAGGTTAAGCGAATACAATGAGCAGTTCTTC. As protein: CASRLSEYNEQFF.

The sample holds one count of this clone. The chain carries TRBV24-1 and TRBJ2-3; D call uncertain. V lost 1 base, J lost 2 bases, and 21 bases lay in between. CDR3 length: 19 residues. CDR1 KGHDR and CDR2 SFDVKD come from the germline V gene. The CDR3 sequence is CATSDFFLTTSRYTDTQYF. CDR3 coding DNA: TGTGCCACCAGTGATTTCTTTTTAACAACAAGCCGATACACAGATACGCAGTATTTT.

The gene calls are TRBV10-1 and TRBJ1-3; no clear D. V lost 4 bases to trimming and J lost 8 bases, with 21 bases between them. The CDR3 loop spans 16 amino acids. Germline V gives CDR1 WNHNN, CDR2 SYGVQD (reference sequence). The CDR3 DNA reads TGCGCCAGCAGTGCTGATTGGACTTCGATCACGGACACCATATATTTT. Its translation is CASSADWTSITDTIYF.

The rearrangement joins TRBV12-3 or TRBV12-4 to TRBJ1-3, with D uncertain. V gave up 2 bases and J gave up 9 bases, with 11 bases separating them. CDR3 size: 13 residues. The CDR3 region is CASSLNPVPTIYF. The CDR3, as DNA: TGTGCCAGCAGTTTAAACCCGGTTCCCACCATATATTTT.

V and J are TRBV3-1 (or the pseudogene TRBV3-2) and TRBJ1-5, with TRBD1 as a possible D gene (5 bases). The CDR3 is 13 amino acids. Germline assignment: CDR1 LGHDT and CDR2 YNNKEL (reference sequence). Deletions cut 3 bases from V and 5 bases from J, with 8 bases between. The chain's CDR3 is CASSQTEHQPQHF. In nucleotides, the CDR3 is TGTGCCAGCAGCCAGACAGAACATCAGCCCCAGCATTTT.

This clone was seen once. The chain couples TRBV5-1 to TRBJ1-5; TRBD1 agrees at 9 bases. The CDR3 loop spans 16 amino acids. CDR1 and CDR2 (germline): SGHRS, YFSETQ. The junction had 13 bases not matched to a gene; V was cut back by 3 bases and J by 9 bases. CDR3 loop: CASSWGDRDSGTPQHF. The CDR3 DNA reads TGCGCCAGCAGCTGGGGGGACAGGGACTCCGGAACGCCCCAGCATTTT.

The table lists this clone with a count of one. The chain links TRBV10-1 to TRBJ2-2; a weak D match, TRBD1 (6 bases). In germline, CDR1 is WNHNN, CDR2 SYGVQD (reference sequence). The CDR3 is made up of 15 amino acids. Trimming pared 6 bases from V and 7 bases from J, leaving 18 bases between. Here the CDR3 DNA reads TGCGCCAGCAGAGGCCCAGGGGTCGGACGCGGGGAGCTGTTTTTT. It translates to CASRGPGVGRGELFF.

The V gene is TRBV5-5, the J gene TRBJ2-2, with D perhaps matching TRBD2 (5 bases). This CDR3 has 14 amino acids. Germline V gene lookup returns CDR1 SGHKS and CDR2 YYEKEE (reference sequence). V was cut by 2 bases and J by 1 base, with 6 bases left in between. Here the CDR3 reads CASSFRGNTGELFF. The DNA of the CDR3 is TGTGCCAGCAGCTTCCGGGGGAACACCGGGGAGCTGTTTTTT.

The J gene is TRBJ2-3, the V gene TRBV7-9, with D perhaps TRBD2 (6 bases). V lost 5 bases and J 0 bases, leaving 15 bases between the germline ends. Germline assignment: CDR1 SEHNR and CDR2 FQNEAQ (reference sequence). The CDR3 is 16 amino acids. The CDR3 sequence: CASSPPFGSSTDTQYF. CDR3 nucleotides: TGTGCCAGCAGCCCCCCCTTCGGGAGTAGCACAGATACGCAGTATTTT.

CDR3 loop: CASSGRQGQETQYF. The CDR3 region has the DNA TGTGCCAGCAGTGGACGACAGGGCCAAGAGACCCAGTACTTC. J is TRBJ2-5 and V is TRBV2; 7 positions match TRBD1. The germline CDR1 and CDR2 sequences are SNHLY and FYNNEI. V shed 4 bases, J shed 1 base, and the junction held 3 bases outside the gene matches. The CDR3 sequence is 14 residues long.

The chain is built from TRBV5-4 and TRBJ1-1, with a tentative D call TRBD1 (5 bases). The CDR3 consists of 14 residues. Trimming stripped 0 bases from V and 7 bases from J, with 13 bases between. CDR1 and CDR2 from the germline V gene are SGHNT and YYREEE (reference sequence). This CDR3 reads CASSLDSETDEAFF. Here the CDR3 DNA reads TGTGCCAGCAGCTTGGATTCCGAGACAGATGAAGCTTTCTTT.

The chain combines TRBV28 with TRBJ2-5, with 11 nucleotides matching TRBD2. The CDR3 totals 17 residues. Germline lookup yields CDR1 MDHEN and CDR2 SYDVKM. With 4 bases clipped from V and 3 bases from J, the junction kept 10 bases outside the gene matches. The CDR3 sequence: CASSSAGLAGGKETQYF. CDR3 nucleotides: TGTGCCAGCAGTTCCGCAGGGCTAGCGGGGGGAAAAGAGACCCAGTACTTC.

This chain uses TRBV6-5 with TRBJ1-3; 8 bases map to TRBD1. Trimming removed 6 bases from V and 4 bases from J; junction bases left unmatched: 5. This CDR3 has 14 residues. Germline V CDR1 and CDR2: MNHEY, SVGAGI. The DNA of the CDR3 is TGTGCCAGCAGCTCCGGACAGGGCGGAAACACCATATATTTT. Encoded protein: CASSSGQGGNTIYF.

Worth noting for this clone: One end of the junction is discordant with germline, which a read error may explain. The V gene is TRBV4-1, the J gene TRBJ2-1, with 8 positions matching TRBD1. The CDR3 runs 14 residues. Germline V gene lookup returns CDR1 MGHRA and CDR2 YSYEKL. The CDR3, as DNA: TGCGCCAGCAGCCAAGCTCAGGGGGCCCCTTTTTCGATCTTC. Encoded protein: CASSQAQGAPFSIF.

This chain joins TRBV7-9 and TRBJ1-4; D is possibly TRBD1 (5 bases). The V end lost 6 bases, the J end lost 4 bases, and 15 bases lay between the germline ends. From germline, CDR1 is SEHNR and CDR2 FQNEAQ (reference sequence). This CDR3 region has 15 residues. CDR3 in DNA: TGTGCCAGCAGTCCAGTCTGGGGACGTAATGAAAAACTGTTTTTT. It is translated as CASSPVWGRNEKLFF.

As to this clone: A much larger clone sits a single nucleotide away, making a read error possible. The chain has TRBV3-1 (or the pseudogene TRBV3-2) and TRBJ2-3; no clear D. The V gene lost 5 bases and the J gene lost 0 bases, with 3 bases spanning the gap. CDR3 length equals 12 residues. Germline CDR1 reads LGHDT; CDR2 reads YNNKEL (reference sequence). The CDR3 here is CASSSSTDTQYF. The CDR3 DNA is TGTGCCAGCAGCTCCAGCACAGATACGCAGTATTTT.

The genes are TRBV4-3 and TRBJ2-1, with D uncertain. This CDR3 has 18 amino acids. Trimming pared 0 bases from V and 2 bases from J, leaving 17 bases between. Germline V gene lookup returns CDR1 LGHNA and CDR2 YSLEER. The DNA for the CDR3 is TGCGCCAGCAGCCAAGATCAAGCGATCGTCTCAACCTACAATGAGCAGTTCTTC. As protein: CASSQDQAIVSTYNEQFF.

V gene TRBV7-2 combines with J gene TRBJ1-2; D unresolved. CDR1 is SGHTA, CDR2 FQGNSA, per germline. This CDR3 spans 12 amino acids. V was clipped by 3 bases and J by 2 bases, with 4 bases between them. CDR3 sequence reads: CASSLGNYGYTF. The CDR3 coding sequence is TGTGCCAGCAGCTTGGGCAACTATGGCTACACCTTC. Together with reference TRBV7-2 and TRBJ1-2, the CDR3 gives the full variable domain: GAGVSQSPSNKVTEKGKDVELRCDPISGHTALYWYRQSLGQGLEFLIYFQGNSAPDKSGLPSDRFSAERTGGSVSTLTIQRTQQEDSAVYLCASSLGNYGYTFGSGTRLTVV.